This TCR beta chain is from a study of CD8 T cells in Susac syndrome. The RNA, about 0.45 to 1 ug, was put through reverse transcription using random hexamers. TCRdb reanalysed the immunoSEQ multiplex PCR reads using MiXCR and keeps one entry per CDR3 protein. The repertoire holds around 130,000 distinct CDR3 sequences, with approximately 89% as singletons. The source material was CD8+ T cells from PBMCs. This clonotype was sampled from a human donor with multiple sclerosis.

CDR3 residues: CASSTTIGDTQYF. The CDR3 bases are TGTGCCAGCAGCACAACGATTGGAGATACGCAGTATTTT. This chain uses TRBV13 with TRBJ2-3, with D unresolved. This CDR3 is 13 amino acids long. The germline V gene encodes CDR1 PRHDT and CDR2 FYEKMQ (reference sequence). The V and J ends lost 5 bases and 5 bases respectively, with 11 bases between them.